These T cell receptor beta chains were read from a single sample in a study of shared clonotypes between healthy human individuals. The table came from immunoSEQ multiplex PCR; TCRdb's copy has only in-frame clones and leaves some out. The data show 2,500,000 or so clones, approximately 92% seen once. The sample taken for sequencing was naive CD4+ T cells sorted from blood. All receptors derive from a young man in good health. CDR3s include the opening cysteine and the closing phenylalanine or tryptophan. Fields, in order: V gene, D gene, clone size, J gene, CDR3 protein, CDR3 DNA. A D gene is named only where the DNA matches it firmly. Size is omitted from some rows. Given values are once, few, many or a class for expanded clones.

V gene: TRBV6-1; D gene: TRBD1; clone size: .; J gene: TRBJ1-1; CDR3 protein: CASRGQGRTEAFF; CDR3 DNA: TGTGCCAGCAGAGGACAGGGGAGGACTGAAGCTTTCTTT
V gene: TRBV6-5; D gene: TRBD1; clone size: .; J gene: TRBJ2-5; CDR3 protein: CASSSGTGLETQYF; CDR3 DNA: TGTGCCAGCAGTTCCGGGACAGGGTTAGAGACCCAGTACTTC
V gene: TRBV5-1; D gene: .; clone size: .; J gene: TRBJ1-6; CDR3 protein: CASSAGTANSPLHF; CDR3 DNA: TGCGCCAGCAGCGCCGGGACTGCAAATTCACCCCTCCACTTT
V gene: TRBV7-2; D gene: TRBD1; clone size: .; J gene: TRBJ2-7; CDR3 protein: CASSLDGQGLYEQYF; CDR3 DNA: TGTGCCAGCAGCTTAGACGGACAGGGGCTCTACGAGCAGTACTTC
V gene: TRBV29-1; D gene: .; clone size: .; J gene: TRBJ2-1; CDR3 protein: CSVQKEWLPPGDEQFF; CDR3 DNA: TGCAGCGTCCAAAAGGAGTGGCTACCCCCTGGGGATGAGCAGTTCTTC
V gene: TRBV6-1; D gene: TRBD1; clone size: .; J gene: TRBJ1-1; CDR3 protein: CASSKAGRDRQNTEAFF; CDR3 DNA: TGTGCCAGCAGTAAAGCCGGCCGGGACAGGCAGAACACTGAAGCTTTCTTT
V gene: TRBV19; D gene: .; clone size: .; J gene: TRBJ2-7; CDR3 protein: CASSIRVGEQYF; CDR3 DNA: TGTGCCAGTAGTATTAGGGTCGGCGAGCAGTACTTC
V gene: TRBV9; D gene: TRBD1; clone size: .; J gene: TRBJ2-1; CDR3 protein: CASSASGTGLYNEQFF; CDR3 DNA: TGTGCCAGCAGCGCGTCCGGGACAGGACTTTACAATGAGCAGTTCTTC
V gene: TRBV6-6; D gene: .; clone size: .; J gene: TRBJ2-2; CDR3 protein: CASSSAAGGELFF; CDR3 DNA: TGTGCCAGCAGTTCCGCCGCGGGCGGGGAGCTGTTTTTT
V gene: TRBV9; D gene: .; clone size: .; J gene: TRBJ2-7; CDR3 protein: CASSVELGAAYEQYF; CDR3 DNA: TGTGCCAGCAGCGTAGAGTTAGGGGCTGCCTACGAGCAGTACTTC
V gene: TRBV18; D gene: .; clone size: .; J gene: TRBJ2-5; CDR3 protein: CASSPRGGETQYF; CDR3 DNA: TGTGCCAGCTCACCCCGGGGAGGAGAGACCCAGTACTTC
V gene: TRBV19; D gene: .; clone size: .; J gene: TRBJ1-1; CDR3 protein: CASLPTTGPLNTEAFF; CDR3 DNA: TGTGCCAGTCTGCCCACGACCGGGCCCCTGAACACTGAAGCTTTCTTT
V gene: TRBV5-4; D gene: .; clone size: .; J gene: TRBJ1-1; CDR3 protein: CASSLASLGTEAFF; CDR3 DNA: TGTGCCAGCAGCTTGGCCTCCTTGGGCACTGAAGCTTTCTTT
V gene: TRBV4-1; D gene: .; clone size: .; J gene: TRBJ2-2; CDR3 protein: CASSQGRLLPGYSGELFF; CDR3 DNA: TGCGCCAGCAGCCAAGGACGGCTACTCCCAGGGTACTCCGGGGAGCTGTTTTTT
V gene: TRBV19; D gene: .; clone size: .; J gene: TRBJ2-7; CDR3 protein: CASSFLSGTAGEQYF; CDR3 DNA: TGTGCCAGTAGTTTCCTATCCGGGACAGCGGGTGAGCAGTACTTC
V gene: TRBV10-2; D gene: .; clone size: .; J gene: TRBJ2-1; CDR3 protein: CASGYGSYNEQFF; CDR3 DNA: TGCGCCAGCGGGTACGGTTCCTACAATGAGCAGTTCTTC
V gene: TRBV28; D gene: .; clone size: .; J gene: TRBJ2-2; CDR3 protein: CASSFRKNTGELFF; CDR3 DNA: TGTGCCAGCAGTTTTAGGAAGAACACCGGGGAGCTGTTTTTT
V gene: TRBV11-2; D gene: .; clone size: .; J gene: TRBJ2-3; CDR3 protein: CASSLDSSLGTDTQYF; CDR3 DNA: TGTGCCAGCAGCTTAGATAGTAGTCTTGGCACAGATACGCAGTATTTT
V gene: TRBV30; D gene: TRBD1; clone size: once; J gene: TRBJ1-1; CDR3 protein: CAWSLDRGQGEAFF; CDR3 DNA: TGTGCCTGGAGCCTGGACAGGGGGCAGGGTGAAGCTTTCTTT
V gene: TRBV19; D gene: .; clone size: .; J gene: TRBJ1-5; CDR3 protein: CASSIVGGAKQPQHF; CDR3 DNA: TGTGCCAGTAGTATAGTCGGGGGCGCAAAACAGCCCCAGCATTTT
V gene: TRBV19; D gene: .; clone size: .; J gene: TRBJ2-3; CDR3 protein: CASSITAGNTDTQYF; CDR3 DNA: TGTGCCAGTAGTATTACGGCAGGCAATACAGATACGCAGTATTTT
V gene: TRBV7-9; D gene: .; clone size: .; J gene: TRBJ2-1; CDR3 protein: CASSIAERAYNEQFF; CDR3 DNA: TGTGCCAGCAGCATAGCGGAGCGGGCCTACAATGAGCAGTTCTTC